The clone carrying this TCR beta chain has ten or more counts. Stable hyperthyroidism: no ophthalmopathy progression over 18 months of follow-up. A patient was excluded if there was uncontrolled infection, other autoimmune disease, pregnancy or lactation. The diagnoses drew upon clinical symptoms, serum thyroxine and TRAb, thyroid ultrasound and orbital computed tomography. Amplification targeted TCR beta CDR3 regions from RNA transcripts. In the first-round RT-PCR of the TCR CDR3, the HTBI primer set was used. MiXCR, run by TCRdb on the multiplex PCR reads, gives a single entry per CDR3 protein. The sample has around 800,000 distinct CDR3 sequences, roughly 37% seen once. Germline assignment: CDR1 MGHRA and CDR2 YSYEKL. This CDR3 has 13 amino acids. V was clipped by 0 bases and J by 3 bases, with 6 bases between them. The record originates from a study of T cells in Graves' hyperthyroidism and ophthalmopathy.

The source material was blood. This chain uses TRBV4-1 with TRBJ2-7; D is unresolved. The receptor's source is a man younger than 35 with Graves' hyperthyroidism. The CDR3 bases are TGCGCCAGCAGCCAAGAGGGCAGCTACGAGCAGTACTTC. Translating it yields CASSQEGSYEQYF.